The source of this T cell receptor beta chain is a study of T cells expressing NK-cell markers. TCRdb re-called the 5' RACE reads; every CDR3 protein appears as one record, without DNA. This sample's table reports about 440,000 distinct CDR3 sequences. This CDR3 has 13 amino acids. Germline CDR1 and CDR2: GTSNPN and SVGIG (reference sequence). This chain joins TRBV30 and TRBJ1-1. The material sequenced was blood T cells: a sorted CD56 or NKG2C T cell subset, CD4+ or CD8+ T cells, or bulk PBMC T cells (not recorded which). The origin of this receptor is a woman aged 18 to 75 in good health. The CDR3 sequence is CAWSAGLFTEAFF.